A selection of T cell receptor beta chains follows, all from one sample in a study of long-term antiretroviral therapy in people with HIV. Libraries were prepared by immunoSEQ multiplex PCR; TCRdb keeps only in-frame clonotypes and omits some of them. This table has some 14,000 clones, 84% appearing once. The sample consisted of unsorted PBMCs, taken 0.4 years after starting antiretroviral therapy. The source of these receptors is a man under 40 with HIV. Each CDR3 is given with its conserved first and last residue. Each record gives: D gene, J gene, clone size, V gene, CDR3 protein, CDR3 DNA. A D gene is named only where the DNA matches it firmly. Not all rows give a size; the values are once, few, many and, for expanded clones, a class.

>TRBD2|TRBJ2-7|-|TRBV5-1
CASYPSGRTNEQYF
TGCGCCAGCTATCCTAGCGGGAGGACGAACGAGCAGTACTTC
>TRBD2|TRBJ2-7|-|TRBV7-2
CATAGGGSSYEQYF
TGTGCCACCGCGGGCGGGGGGTCATCCTACGAGCAGTACTTC
>-|TRBJ2-7|-|TRBV11-2
CASSLASSYEQYF
TGTGCCAGCAGCTTAGCCAGCTCCTACGAGCAGTACTTC
>TRBD2|TRBJ2-7|few|TRBV4-1
CASSQDPAGGAEQYF
TGCGCCAGCAGCCAAGACCCAGCGGGAGGTGCCGAGCAGTACTTC
>TRBD1|TRBJ1-1|-|TRBV6-1
CASSEGTGMNTEAFF
TGTGCCAGCAGTGAAGGGACAGGGATGAACACTGAAGCTTTCTTT
>-|TRBJ1-1|-|TRBV25-1
CASRTYTEAFF
TGTGCCAGCAGAACATACACTGAAGCTTTCTTT
>TRBD2|TRBJ2-2|-|TRBV10-2
CASSEHRGGGGELFF
TGCGCCAGCAGTGAGCATCGGGGGGGTGGCGGGGAGCTGTTTTTT
>TRBD1|TRBJ1-1|-|TRBV6-5
CASIGRQGRTEAFF
TGTGCCAGCATTGGAAGACAGGGCCGCACTGAAGCTTTCTTT
>-|TRBJ1-2|-|TRBV9
CASSVGGANYGYTF
TGTGCCAGCAGCGTAGGGGGGGCTAACTATGGCTACACCTTC
>-|TRBJ2-5|-|TRBV11-2
CASSLSGSQETQYF
TGTGCCAGCAGCTTATCGGGTTCCCAAGAGACCCAGTACTTC
>-|TRBJ2-1|-|TRBV6-5
CASSYSQGAYNEQFF
TGTGCCAGCAGTTACTCGCAGGGCGCATACAATGAGCAGTTCTTC
>-|TRBJ2-1|-|TRBV27
CASSLWTDLKNNEQFF
TGTGCCAGCAGTTTATGGACAGACCTAAAAAATAATGAGCAGTTCTTC
>-|TRBJ1-1|-|TRBV10-2
CASGHREAFF
TGCGCCAGCGGGCACCGAGAAGCTTTCTTT
>TRBD1|TRBJ2-3|-|TRBV19
CASSSGGSGTDTQYF
TGTGCCAGTTCTTCAGGGGGCTCCGGCACAGATACGCAGTATTTT
>TRBD2|TRBJ2-7|-|TRBV7-2
CASSSLAGGSYEQYF
TGTGCCAGCAGCTCTCTAGCGGGAGGATCCTACGAGCAGTACTTC
>-|TRBJ2-2|-|TRBV11-1
CASSLTGELFF
TGTGCCAGCAGTTTAACCGGGGAGCTGTTTTTT